Listed here are 21 T cell receptor beta chains from one sample, sequenced in a study of CD8+CD57+ T cells in acquired aplastic anemia. Genomic DNA templated the TCR beta VDJ and CDR3 profiling. TCRdb called the reads again in MiXCR, with one record for every CDR3 protein. Of 150,000 to 200,000 distinct CDR3 sequences in the sample, 35% to 55% were seen once. Material for sequencing was sorted CD4+, CD8+, or CD8+CD57+ T cells (not recorded which) from PBMCs. Receptor source: a human donor in good health.

The chain joins TRBV20-1 to TRBJ1-1; no clear D. CDR3 length: 12 amino acids. Germline V gene data show CDR1 as DFQATT and CDR2 as SNEGSKA (reference sequence). V was cut by 2 bases and J by 5 bases, with 9 bases left in between. The CDR3 here is CSARRRATEAFF. DNA for the CDR3: TGCAGTGCTAGAAGGAGGGCAACTGAAGCTTTCTTT.

This clonotype occurred a few times. The chain uses TRBV28 and TRBJ1-1, with D possibly being TRBD1 (5 bases). Between the trimmed V and J ends, which lost 6 bases and 1 base, there was a span of 12 bases. CDR1 and CDR2 from the germline V gene are MDHEN and SYDVKM. The CDR3 extends over 14 amino acids. CDR3: CASRGWGGNTEAFF. Written as DNA, the CDR3 is TGTGCCAGCAGGGGGTGGGGGGGGAACACTGAAGCTTTCTTT. Filled out from reference TRBV28 and TRBJ1-1, the complete variable domain reads DVKVTQSSRYLVKRTGEKVFLECVQDMDHENMFWYRQDPGLGLRLIYFSYDVKMKEKGDIPEGYSVSREKKERFSLILESASTNQTSMYLCASRGWGGNTEAFFGQGTRLTVV.

This clonotype has a count of ten or more. The rearrangement uses TRBV12-3 or TRBV12-4 and TRBJ2-2; 8 bases line up with TRBD1. Trimming cost V 5 bases and J 1 base; bases outside gene matches: 15. The CDR3 runs to 19 residues. The CDR3 loop reads CASSPDGTGWVVNTGELFF. The CDR3 nucleotides are TGTGCCAGCAGTCCGGACGGGACAGGTTGGGTCGTGAACACCGGGGAGCTGTTTTTT.

Concerning this clonotype itself: A single base separates this from a much larger clone, so it may be a read error. The rearrangement joins TRBV4-3 to TRBJ1-1; the D gene is possibly TRBD1 (5 bases). The CDR3 spans 14 residues. Germline V gene lookup returns CDR1 LGHNA and CDR2 YSLEER. The CDR3 DNA reads TGCGCCAGCAGCCAAGGGGGGGGGAGCACTGAAGCTTTGTTT. As protein: CASSQGGGSTEALF.

This clonotype appeared a few times. This rearrangement joins TRBV18 to TRBJ2-7; TRBD1 matches at 9 bases. The germline V gene encodes CDR1 KGHSH and CDR2 LQKENI. With 0 bases clipped from V and 2 bases from J, the junction kept 5 bases outside the gene matches. There are 16 residues in the CDR3. CDR3 sequence reads: CASSPPGQGRTYEQYF. The CDR3 region has the DNA TGTGCCAGCTCACCACCCGGACAGGGGAGGACCTACGAGCAGTACTTC.

There are many counts of this clonotype. The rearrangement uses TRBV19 and TRBJ1-3; TRBD1 is a possible D gene (5 bases). The V gene lost 4 bases and the J gene lost 0 bases, with 10 bases spanning the gap. Germline loops: CDR1 LNHDA, CDR2 SQIVND (reference sequence). This CDR3 region has 15 residues. CDR3 protein: CASSTVGGSGNTIYF. CDR3 sequence (DNA): TGTGCCAGTAGTACCGTGGGGGGCTCTGGAAACACCATATATTTT.

The V and J genes are TRBV11-3 and TRBJ2-3; 10 nucleotides line up with TRBD2. With 3 bases clipped from V and 8 bases from J, the junction kept 8 bases outside the gene matches. The germline V gene encodes CDR1 SGHNT and CDR2 YENEEA. The CDR3 is 15 residues long. CDR3 protein: CASSFSGGQGGTQYF. In DNA form, the CDR3 reads TGTGCCAGCAGCTTTAGCGGGGGGCAGGGAGGTACGCAGTATTTT.

As for this clonotype: One base away lies a much larger clone, so this may be a sequencing read error. This likely comes from a read error, as the CDR3 has no conserved phenylalanine or tryptophan at its end. This sequence joins TRBV20-1 and TRBJ2-1; 9 nucleotides agree with TRBD2. The CDR3 extends over 17 amino acids. The ends lost 0 bases at V and 2 bases at J; junction bases unmatched: 8. Germline V gives CDR1 DFQATT, CDR2 SNEGSKA (reference sequence). CDR3 coding DNA: TGCAGTGCTAGAGATCTAGGGCTAGCGGGACCCTACAATGAGCAGTTCCTC. It codes for CSARDLGLAGPYNEQFL.

The J gene is TRBJ2-1, the V gene TRBV9, with D hard to call. The ends were cut back, 5 bases at V and 1 base at J, with 10 bases in the middle. This CDR3 contains 14 residues. Germline values: CDR1 SGDLS, CDR2 YYNGEE. CDR3 bases: TGTGCCAGCAGTCCCCGATTTTCCTACAATGAGCAGTTCTTC. Its protein product is CASSPRFSYNEQFF.

This clonotype was detected ten times or more. This chain uses TRBV6-5 with TRBJ1-6; no clear D. The germline V gene encodes CDR1 MNHEY and CDR2 SVGAGI. The V and J ends lost 6 bases and 6 bases respectively, with 9 bases between them. The CDR3 runs 13 residues. CDR3 nucleotides: TGTGCCAGCAGAGAATGGGGTAATTCACCCCTCCACTTT. It translates to CASREWGNSPLHF.

As regards this clonotype: A much larger clone differs by one base, so this may be a read error. The chain links TRBV12-5 to TRBJ2-2; TRBD1 might be the D (6 bases). CDR1 and CDR2 (germline): LGHNT, FRNRAP. The CDR3 sequence is 14 residues long. The CDR3 nucleotides are TGTGCTAGTGGTTTCTGGGCGGTGAAGGGGGAGCAGTTTTTT. Amino acids: CASGFWAVKGEQFF.

This clonotype appeared many times. V and J are TRBV19 and TRBJ2-5; 7 bases line up with TRBD1. CDR1 is LNHDA, CDR2 SQIVND, per germline (reference sequence). The V gene end was trimmed by 5 bases and the J gene end by 3 bases; junction bases not matched to a gene: 12. The CDR3 sequence is 16 residues long. Here the CDR3 reads CASSRTGPDRKETQYF. In DNA form, the CDR3 reads TGTGCCAGTAGTCGGACCGGACCGGACAGGAAAGAGACCCAGTACTTC.

At least ten counts were recorded for this clonotype. This chain joins TRBV12-3 or TRBV12-4 and TRBJ1-5, with 7 bases identical to TRBD1. CDR3 size: 15 residues. With V trimmed by 5 bases and J by 3 bases, 7 bases remained unmatched. CDR3 in amino acids: CASSPPGQTNQPQHF. Written as DNA, the CDR3 is TGTGCCAGCAGTCCGCCGGGACAGACCAATCAGCCCCAGCATTTT.

A remark on this clonotype: Just one base apart from a much larger clone, this may be a read error. The V call is TRBV7-9, the J call TRBJ1-2; D is ambiguous. Trimming shortened V by 2 bases and J by 3 bases, and 10 bases separated the two germline ends. The CDR3 is 14 amino acids. Per germline, CDR1 SEHNR and CDR2 FQNEAQ (reference sequence). The CDR3 DNA sequence: TGTGCCAGCAGCTTACTGGACGCGGACTATGGCTACACCTTC. Translated: CASSLLDADYGYTF.

To note about this clonotype: This likely comes from a read error, as the CDR3 has no conserved phenylalanine or tryptophan at its end. The V and J genes are TRBV10-3 and TRBJ1-1; D may be TRBD1 (6 bases). The germline CDR1 and CDR2 sequences are ENHRY and SYGVKD. The CDR3 is 15 residues long. CDR3 DNA: TGTGTCATCAGTGATAGGGGGACATCGAACACTGAAGCTTTCTAT. Translation gives CVISDRGTSNTEAFY.

The rearrangement joins TRBV29-1 to TRBJ2-7, with 9 nucleotides matching TRBD2. The CDR3 spans 14 residues. The trim removed 4 bases at V and 2 bases at J, leaving 6 bases unmatched. Germline loops: CDR1 SQVTM, CDR2 ANQGSEA. The CDR3 region is CSVVYSGSAYEQYF. For the CDR3, the DNA is TGCAGCGTTGTCTATAGCGGGAGCGCCTACGAGCAGTACTTC.

This clonotype has a handful of counts. A much larger clone differs by one base, so this may be a read error. This chain connects TRBV9 to TRBJ2-5, with no clear D. CDR1 is SGDLS, CDR2 YYNGEE, per germline. CDR3 length: 10 residues. The CDR3 coding sequence is TGTGCCAGCAGCCAAGGGACCCAGTACTTC. Its protein product is CASSQGTQYF.

The chain carries TRBV15 and TRBJ1-2, with 7 bases lining up with TRBD1. The CDR3 length is 14 residues. With V trimmed by 5 bases and J by 3 bases, 6 bases remained unmatched. Germline CDR1 and CDR2: LNHNV and YYDKDF (reference sequence). The CDR3 DNA follows: TGTGCCACCAGCCTCCCCGGGACAGACTATGGCTACACCTTC. Translated: CATSLPGTDYGYTF.

This clonotype showed up just once. DNA of the CDR3: TGTGCCAGCAGCCCGACTAGCGGGGGGAACATTCAGTACTTC. Protein sequence: CASSPTSGGNIQYF. The chain employs TRBV7-3 and TRBJ2-4, with 13 bases aligning to TRBD2. J gave up 7 bases and V 5 bases, and 2 bases lay outside the gene matches. Germline lookup yields CDR1 SGHTA and CDR2 FQGTGA. The length of the CDR3 is 14 residues.

V usage is TRBV7-8 and J usage is TRBJ2-3; D may be TRBD2 (5 bases). The V end was cut by 7 bases, the J end by 1 base, with 6 bases between. The CDR3 length is 12 residues. Germline CDR1 and CDR2: SGHVS and FQNEAQ. CDR3: CASNSGTDTQYF. DNA of the CDR3: TGTGCCAGCAATAGCGGCACAGATACGCAGTATTTT.

The chain is built from TRBV20-1 and TRBJ1-1, with D unresolved. Deletions cut 6 bases from V and 6 bases from J, with 11 bases between. The germline V gene has CDR1 DFQATT and CDR2 SNEGSKA (reference sequence). CDR3 length equals 11 residues. The CDR3 sequence is CSAKRGSEAFF. CDR3 DNA: TGCAGTGCCAAACGAGGTTCTGAAGCTTTCTTT.